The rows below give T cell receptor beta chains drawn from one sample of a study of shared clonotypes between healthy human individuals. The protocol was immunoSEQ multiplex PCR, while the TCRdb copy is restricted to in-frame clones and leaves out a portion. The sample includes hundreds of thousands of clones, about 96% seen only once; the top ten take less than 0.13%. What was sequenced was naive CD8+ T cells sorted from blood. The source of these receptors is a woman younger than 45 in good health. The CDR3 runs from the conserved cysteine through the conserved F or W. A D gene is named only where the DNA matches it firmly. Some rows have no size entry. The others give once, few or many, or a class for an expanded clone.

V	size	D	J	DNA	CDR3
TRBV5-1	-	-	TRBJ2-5	TGCGCCAGCAGGAGGGCCCGGATTCAAGAGACCCAGTACTTC	CASRRARIQETQYF
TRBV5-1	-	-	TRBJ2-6	TGCGCCAGCAGCCCTGGTTCGTTGGGGGGTTACTCTGGGGCCAACGTCCTGACTTTC	CASSPGSLGGYSGANVLTF
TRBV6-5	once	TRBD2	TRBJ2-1	TGTGCCAGCAGCCCCCTAGCGGGAGGTGCAGATGAGCAGTTCTTC	CASSPLAGGADEQFF
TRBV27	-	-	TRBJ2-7	TGTGCCAGCAGTTTAGGACACAGCTCCTACGAGCAGTACTTC	CASSLGHSSYEQYF
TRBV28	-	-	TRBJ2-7	TGTGCCAGCAGTTTAAGAGGGGACCACGAGCAGTACTTC	CASSLRGDHEQYF
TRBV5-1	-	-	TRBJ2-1	TGCGCCAGCAGCTGGAGACAGAGCCCCTACAATGAGCAGTTCTTC	CASSWRQSPYNEQFF
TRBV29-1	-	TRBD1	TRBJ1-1	TGCAGCGCCGAGGACAGGACCCGAGTTTATGACACTGAAGCTTTCTTT	CSAEDRTRVYDTEAFF
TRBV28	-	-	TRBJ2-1	TGTGCCAGCGGATCAGGGAGCTCCTACAATGAGCAGTTCTTC	CASGSGSSYNEQFF
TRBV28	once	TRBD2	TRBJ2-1	TGTGCCAGCAGATTACCGGGACTAGCGGCCTACAATGAGCAGTTCTTC	CASRLPGLAAYNEQFF
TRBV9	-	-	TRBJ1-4	TGTGCCAGCAGCGTAGAGGGGGGCTGGGAAAAACTGTTTTTT	CASSVEGGWEKLFF
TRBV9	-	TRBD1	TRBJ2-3	TGTGCCAGCAGCGCACTTGAGACAGGGGGCTTCACAGATACGCAGTATTTT	CASSALETGGFTDTQYF
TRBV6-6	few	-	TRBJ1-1	TGTGCCAGCAGTGAGGGGGGAGAAGCTTTCTTT	CASSEGGEAFF
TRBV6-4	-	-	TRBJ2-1	TGTGCCAGCAGTGACTCCGCAGGGATCAACAATGAGCAGTTCTTC	CASSDSAGINNEQFF
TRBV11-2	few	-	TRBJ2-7	TGTGCCAGCAGCTTAGCTGCGGGGCCCGCGGTCGAGCAGTACTTC	CASSLAAGPAVEQYF
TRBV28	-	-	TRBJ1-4	TGTGCCAGCAGGGAGGCGAAGGAAAAACTGTTTTTT	CASREAKEKLFF
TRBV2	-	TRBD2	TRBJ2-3	TGTGCCAGCAACGGGGCGAGCGGGAGGGTGCCAGATACGCAGTATTTT	CASNGASGRVPDTQYF
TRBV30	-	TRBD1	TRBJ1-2	TGTGCCTGGAGTGAAACCCAACATGGACAGGGCTATGGCTACACCTTC	CAWSETQHGQGYGYTF
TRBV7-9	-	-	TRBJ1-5	TGTGCCAGCAGCTTGGGGTCAGGTCACCAGCATTTT	CASSLGSGHQHF
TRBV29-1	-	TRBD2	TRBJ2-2	TGCAGCGTTGAAGGGGAGGGGAACACCGGGGAGCTGTTTTTT	CSVEGEGNTGELFF
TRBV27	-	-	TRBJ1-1	TGTGCCAGCAGTTCCGAACGGCCTGTGACGAACACTGAAGCTTTCTTT	CASSSERPVTNTEAFF
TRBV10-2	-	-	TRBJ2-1	TGCGCCAGCGGGGTCTCCTACAATGAGCAGTTCTTC	CASGVSYNEQFF
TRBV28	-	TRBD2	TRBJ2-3	TGTGCCAGCAGTGATGGGACTAGCGGGCCCCGAGATACGCAGTATTTT	CASSDGTSGPRDTQYF
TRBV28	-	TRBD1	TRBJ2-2	TGTGCCAGCAGTCGGGACAGGGGGCCTGGGGAGCTGTTTTTT	CASSRDRGPGELFF
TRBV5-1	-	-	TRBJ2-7	TGCGCCAGCAGCGTCAGCGAGAAGCCCTACGAGCAGTACTTC	CASSVSEKPYEQYF
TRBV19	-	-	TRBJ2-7	TGTGCCAGTAGTATAGAGGGTTCCGCCTACGAGCAGTACTTC	CASSIEGSAYEQYF
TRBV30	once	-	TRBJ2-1	TGTGCCTGGAATGGGGAGCACAATGAGCAGTTCTTC	CAWNGEHNEQFF
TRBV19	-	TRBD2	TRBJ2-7	TGTGCCAGTAGTACCTCTAGCGGGGTCTCCTACGAGCAGTACTTC	CASSTSSGVSYEQYF
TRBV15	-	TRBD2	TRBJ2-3	TGTGCCACCAGCAGAGGAACTAGCGGGAGCACAGATACGCAGTATTTT	CATSRGTSGSTDTQYF
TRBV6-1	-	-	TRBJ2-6	TGTGCCAGCAGTGAACCCATAAGCTCTGGGGCCAACGTCCTGACTTTC	CASSEPISSGANVLTF
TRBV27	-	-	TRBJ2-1	TGTGCCAGCAGTTTATCGAGGGCGAATGAGCAGTTCTTC	CASSLSRANEQFF
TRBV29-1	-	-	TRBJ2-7	TGCAGCGTTGAAGAACGGAGGGATTCCTACGAGCAGTACTTC	CSVEERRDSYEQYF
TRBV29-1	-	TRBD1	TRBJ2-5	TGCAGCGTTGAAGGGACAGGGAGTAGGGAGACCCAGTACTTC	CSVEGTGSRETQYF
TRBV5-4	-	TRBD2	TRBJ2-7	TGTGCCAGCAGCGTACTAGCGGGAAGTCCCTACGAGCAGTACTTC	CASSVLAGSPYEQYF
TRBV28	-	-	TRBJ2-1	TGTGCCAGCAGTTTCGGGGCAGGCCGTTACAATGAGCAGTTCTTC	CASSFGAGRYNEQFF
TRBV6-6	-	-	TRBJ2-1	TGTGCCAGCAGTTACTCTGAGGTACCCTACAATGAGCAGTTCTTC	CASSYSEVPYNEQFF
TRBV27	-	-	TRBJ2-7	TGTGCCAGCAGTTTAATCGGGGGACGTGGACTGCAGGAGCAGTACTTC	CASSLIGGRGLQEQYF
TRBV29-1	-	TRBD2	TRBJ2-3	TGCAGCGTTGGGGGGATCGCGGGAGAGATGAGCACAGATACGCAGTATTTT	CSVGGIAGEMSTDTQYF
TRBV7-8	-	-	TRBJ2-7	TGTGCCAGCAGCTTAGCAGTCGACTACGAGCAGTACTTC	CASSLAVDYEQYF
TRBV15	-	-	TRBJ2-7	TGTGCCACCAGCAGAGCTCCCCCATGGTACGAGCAGTACTTC	CATSRAPPWYEQYF
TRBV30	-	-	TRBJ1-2	-	CAWSVLLYYGYTF
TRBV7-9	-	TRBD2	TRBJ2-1	TGTGCCAGCAGCTTGGGACTAGCGTATTACAATGAGCAGTTCTTC	CASSLGLAYYNEQFF
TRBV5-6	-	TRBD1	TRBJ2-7	TGTGCCAGCAGCTTGGTACAGGGGGCCCGGAACGAGCAGTACTTC	CASSLVQGARNEQYF
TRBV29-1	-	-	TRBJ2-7	TGCAGCGTGCAGGACGGACCCTACGAGCAGTACTTC	CSVQDGPYEQYF
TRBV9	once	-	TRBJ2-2	TGTGCCAGCAGCGTAGGGGACGGTACCGGGGAGCTGTTTTTT	CASSVGDGTGELFF
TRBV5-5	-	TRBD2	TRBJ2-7	TGTGCCAGCAGGGTGGCTGTCCTAGCGGGACCCTACGAGCAGTACTTC	CASRVAVLAGPYEQYF
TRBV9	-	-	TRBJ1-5	TGTGCCAGCAGCCCCAGTGGGGGGAGGAGTCAGCCCCAGCATTTT	CASSPSGGRSQPQHF
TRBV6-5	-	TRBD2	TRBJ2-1	TGTGCCAGCAGTATTAGCGGGAGGTACAATGAGCAGTTCTTC	CASSISGRYNEQFF
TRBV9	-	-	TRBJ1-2	TGTGCCAGCAGCGTAGAGTGGGTCGCGGATGGCTACACCTTC	CASSVEWVADGYTF